The 4 T cell receptor beta chains below come from one sample, sequenced in a study of T cells in Graves' hyperthyroidism and ophthalmopathy. It was RNA transcripts that yielded the amplified TCR beta CDR3 regions. The study used the HTBI primer set for a first-round RT-PCR of the TCR CDR3. TCRdb reanalysed the multiplex PCR reads using MiXCR and keeps one entry per CDR3 protein. Among over 90,000 distinct CDR3 sequences listed, approximately 50% were seen once. Sequencing was performed on blood. These receptors were obtained from a man aged 40-55 years with Graves' hyperthyroidism.

This chain uses TRBV25-1 with TRBJ2-7, with TRBD2 identical over 9 bases. The CDR3 extends over 17 amino acids. Germline V gene lookup returns CDR1 MGHDK and CDR2 SYGVNS. The ends lost 5 bases at V and 4 bases at J; junction bases unmatched: 15. CDR3 DNA: TGTGCCAGCAGTTCAGCAGCGGGAGGATCCCCTTTTTACGAGCAGTACTTC. Residues: CASSSAAGGSPFYEQYF.

Many counts were recorded for this clonotype. V usage is TRBV11-3 and J usage is TRBJ2-3; D gene ambiguous. The germline CDR1 and CDR2 sequences are SGHNT and YENEEA. Trimming cost V 1 base and J 4 bases, with 12 bases left between them. The length of the CDR3 is 15 residues. CDR3: CASSLGVLVSDTQYF. CDR3 nucleotide sequence: TGTGCCAGCAGCTTAGGTGTTCTAGTTTCAGATACGCAGTATTTT.

There are many counts of this clonotype. The gene calls are TRBV5-6 and TRBJ1-2; D is undetermined. CDR1 and CDR2 (germline): SGHDT, YYEEEE. The CDR3 loop spans 12 amino acids. Trimming removed 3 bases at V and 8 bases at J, with 11 bases between. CDR3 bases: TGTGCCAGCAGCTCCCGTGGACGGGGCTACACCTTC. Its translation: CASSSRGRGYTF.

This clonotype was seen ten or more times. The CDR3 reads CASSLAARLGGGELFF. The CDR3, as DNA: TGTGCCAGCAGCTTAGCGGCGAGACTCGGGGGAGGGGAGCTGTTTTTT. The chain recombines TRBV7-8 with TRBJ2-2; D possibly corresponds to TRBD2 (6 bases). Between the trimmed V and J ends, which lost 0 bases and 8 bases, there was a span of 16 bases. Germline-derived CDR1 and CDR2 are SGHVS and FQNEAQ. This CDR3 contains 16 residues.